This TCR beta chain was identified in a study of T cell responses to AZD1222 COVID-19 vaccine. TCRdb's table, derived via immunoSEQ multiplex PCR, lists solely in-frame clones and lacks some. The sample carries about 130,000 clones, about 89% recorded once. Germline V CDR1 and CDR2: PRHDT, FYEKMQ (reference sequence). Trimming took 0 bases from V and 6 from J, leaving 12 bases between them. The CDR3 totals 15 residues. This receptor was obtained from an adult in good health. V is TRBV13 and J is TRBJ2-1; maybe TRBD2 (5 bases). The sequencing used peripheral blood, collected on day 0 of AZD1222 vaccination. This chain's CDR3 is CASSLGTLEANEQFF. The CDR3 DNA reads as TGTGCCAGCAGCTTAGGTACTTTGGAGGCCAATGAGCAGTTCTTC.